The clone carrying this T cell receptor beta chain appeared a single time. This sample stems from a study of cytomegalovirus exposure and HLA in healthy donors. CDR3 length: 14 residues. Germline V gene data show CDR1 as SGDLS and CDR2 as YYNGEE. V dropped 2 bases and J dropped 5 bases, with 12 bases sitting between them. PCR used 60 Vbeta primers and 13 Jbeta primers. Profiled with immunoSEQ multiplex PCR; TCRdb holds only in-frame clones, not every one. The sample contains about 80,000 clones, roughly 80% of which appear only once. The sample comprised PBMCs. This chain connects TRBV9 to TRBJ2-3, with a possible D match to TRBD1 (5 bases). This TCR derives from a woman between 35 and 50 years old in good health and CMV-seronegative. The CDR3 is CASSVGPRVDTQYF. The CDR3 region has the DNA TGTGCCAGCAGCGTCGGCCCCAGGGTAGATACGCAGTATTTT.